Below are 5 T cell receptor beta chains sequenced from a single sample in a study of blood T cell repertoires in COVID-19. Clones were sequenced by immunoSEQ multiplex PCR, and TCRdb holds only the in-frame ones, with some missing. The sample holds 130,000 to 150,000 clones, roughly 76% seen once. Sequencing was performed on peripheral blood. Receptors originate from a human donor with acute or convalescent COVID-19. The donor label of this sample is uncertain.

A single count supports this clone. The V and J genes are TRBV18 and TRBJ1-2; no clear D gene. The CDR3 spans 16 residues. The ends were cut back, 0 bases at V and 0 bases at J, with 11 bases in the middle. Germline CDR1 and CDR2: KGHSH and LQKENI. As DNA, the CDR3 is TGTGCCAGCTCACCACCGAGCCAGGCCTCTAACTATGGCTACACCTTC. It is translated as CASSPPSQASNYGYTF. The full variable domain, its missing parts supplied by reference TRBV18 and TRBJ1-2, is NAGVMQNPRHLVRRRGQEARLRCSPMKGHSHVYWYRQLPEEGLKFMVYLQKENIIDESGMPKERFSAEFPKEGPSILRIQQVVRGDSAAYFCASSPPSQASNYGYTFGSGTRLTVV.

The chain joins TRBV2 to TRBJ2-7; TRBD2 is a possible D gene (7 bases). CDR1 and CDR2 from the germline V gene are SNHLY and FYNNEI. V was shortened by 7 bases and J by 7 bases, with 14 bases between the two germline ends. The CDR3 contains 12 residues. The CDR3: CASTTGRGEQYF. Here the CDR3 DNA reads TGTGCCAGCACCACAGGGAGGGGTGAGCAGTACTTC.

The chain couples TRBV7-9 to TRBJ1-2, with a weak D call TRBD1 (6 bases). CDR1 and CDR2 from the germline V gene are SEHNR and FQNEAQ (reference sequence). The V end lost 5 bases, the J end lost 4 bases, and 17 bases lay between the germline ends. The CDR3 is 15 amino acids. The CDR3: CASSQGSRVAYGYTF. The DNA for the CDR3 is TGTGCCAGCAGCCAGGGGTCCAGGGTGGCCTATGGCTACACCTTC.

The rearrangement joins TRBV11-1 to TRBJ2-1, with D possibly being TRBD2 (6 bases). Per germline, CDR1 SGHAT and CDR2 FQDESV (reference sequence). Trimming pared 1 base from V and 7 bases from J, leaving 8 bases between. The CDR3 length is 13 residues. This CDR3 is CASSLGRGNEQFF. For the CDR3, the DNA is TGTGCCAGCAGCTTAGGTCGGGGGAATGAGCAGTTCTTC.

The rearrangement links TRBV24-1 to TRBJ1-5; no clear D. CDR1 is KGHDR and CDR2 is SFDVKD in the germline V gene. The V and J ends lost 4 bases and 9 bases respectively, with 6 bases between them. The CDR3 consists of 11 residues. The CDR3 reads CATSEGGPQHF. The CDR3 DNA reads TGTGCCACCAGTGAGGGAGGGCCCCAGCATTTT.